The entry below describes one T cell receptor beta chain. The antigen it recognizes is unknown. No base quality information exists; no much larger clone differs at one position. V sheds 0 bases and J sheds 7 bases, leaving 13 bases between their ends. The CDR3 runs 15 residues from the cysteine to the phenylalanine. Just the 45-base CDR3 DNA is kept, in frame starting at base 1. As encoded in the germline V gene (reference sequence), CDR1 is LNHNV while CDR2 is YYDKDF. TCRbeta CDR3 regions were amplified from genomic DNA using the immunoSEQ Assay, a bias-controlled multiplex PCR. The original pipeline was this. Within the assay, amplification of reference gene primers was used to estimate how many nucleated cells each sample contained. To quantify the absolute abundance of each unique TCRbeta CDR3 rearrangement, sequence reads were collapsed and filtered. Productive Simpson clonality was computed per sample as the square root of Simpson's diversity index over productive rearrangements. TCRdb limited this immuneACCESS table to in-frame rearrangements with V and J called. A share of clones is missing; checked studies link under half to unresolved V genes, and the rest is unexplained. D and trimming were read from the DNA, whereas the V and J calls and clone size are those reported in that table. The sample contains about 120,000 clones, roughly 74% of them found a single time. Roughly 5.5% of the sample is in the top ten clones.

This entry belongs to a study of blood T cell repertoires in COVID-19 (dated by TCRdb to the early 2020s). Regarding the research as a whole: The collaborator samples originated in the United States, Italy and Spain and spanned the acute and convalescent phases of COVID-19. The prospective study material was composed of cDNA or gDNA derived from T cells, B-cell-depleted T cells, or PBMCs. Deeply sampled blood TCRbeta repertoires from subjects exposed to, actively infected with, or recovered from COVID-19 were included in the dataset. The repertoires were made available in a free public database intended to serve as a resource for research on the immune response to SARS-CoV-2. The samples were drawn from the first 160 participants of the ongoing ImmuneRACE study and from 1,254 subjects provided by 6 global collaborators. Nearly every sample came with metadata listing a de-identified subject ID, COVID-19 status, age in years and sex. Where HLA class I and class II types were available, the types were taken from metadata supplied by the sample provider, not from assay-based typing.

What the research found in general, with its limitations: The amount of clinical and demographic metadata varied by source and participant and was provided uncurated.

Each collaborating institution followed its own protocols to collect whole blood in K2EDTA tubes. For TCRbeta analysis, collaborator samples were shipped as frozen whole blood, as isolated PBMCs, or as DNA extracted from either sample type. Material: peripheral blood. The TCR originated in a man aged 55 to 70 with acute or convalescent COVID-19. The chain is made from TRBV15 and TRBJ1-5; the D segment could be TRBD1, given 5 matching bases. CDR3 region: CATSREVRGYQPQHF. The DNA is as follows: TGTGCCACCAGCAGAGAAGTAAGGGGTTACCAGCCCCAGCATTTT.